Only a few counts were recorded for the clone carrying this T cell receptor beta chain. The target antigen is unknown. This sample was included in a study of radiation and T cells in renal cell carcinoma. Study information: Nephrectomy followed 15 Gy stereotactic body radiation by 4 weeks. Whole-study findings and limits: No pretreatment tumor biopsies were available for baseline clonotypes.

Documented time point: baseline pretreatment blood. Treatment described: 15 Gy SBRT to primary tumor, nephrectomy 4 weeks later. Produced via immunoSEQ multiplex PCR; TCRdb's table is partial and in-frame only. The sample carries 90,000 to 95,000 clones, about 79% recorded once. With 10 bases removed from V and 4 bases from J, the gap between germline ends came to 19 bases. The CDR3 totals 14 residues. CDR1 and CDR2 (germline): MNHNS, SASEGT. The receptor was isolated from a man between 60 and 75 years old with renal cell carcinoma. The specimen comprised blood, sampled from a patient whose treatment included radiotherapy and nephrectomy. This sequence joins TRBV6-1 and TRBJ1-2, with D perhaps matching TRBD1 (6 bases). CDR3 amino acids: CATEGQRRIYGYTF. CDR3 nucleotide sequence: TGTGCCACCGAAGGACAGCGCCGAATCTATGGCTACACCTTC.